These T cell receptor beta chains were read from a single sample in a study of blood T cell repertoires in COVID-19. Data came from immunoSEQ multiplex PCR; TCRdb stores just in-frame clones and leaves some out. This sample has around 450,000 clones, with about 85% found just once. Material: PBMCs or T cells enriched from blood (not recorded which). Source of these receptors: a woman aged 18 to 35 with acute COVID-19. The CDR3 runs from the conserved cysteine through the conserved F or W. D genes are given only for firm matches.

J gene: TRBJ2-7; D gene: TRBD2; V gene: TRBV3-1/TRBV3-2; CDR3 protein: CASSQVAGRAGRAYEQYF
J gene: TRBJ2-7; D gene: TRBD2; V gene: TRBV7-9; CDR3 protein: CASSQTSGPSYEQYF
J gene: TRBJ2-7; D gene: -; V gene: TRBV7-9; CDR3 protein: CASSLFPSETPYEQYF
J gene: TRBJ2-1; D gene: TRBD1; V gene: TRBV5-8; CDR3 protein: CASSSGGYAYNEQFF
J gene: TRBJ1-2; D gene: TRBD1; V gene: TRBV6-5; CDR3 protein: CASRLTGDNYGYTF
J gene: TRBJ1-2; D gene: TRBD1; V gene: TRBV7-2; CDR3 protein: CASSLGRGPGGYGYTF
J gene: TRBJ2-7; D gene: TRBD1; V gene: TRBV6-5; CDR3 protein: CASSYSQGAYEQYF
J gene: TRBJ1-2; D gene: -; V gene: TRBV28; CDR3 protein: CASSLVRDGYTF
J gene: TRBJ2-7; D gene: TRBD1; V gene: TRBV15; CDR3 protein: CATSKMDRGFEQYF
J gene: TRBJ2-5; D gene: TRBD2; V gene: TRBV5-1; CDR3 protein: CASRGGASGDQETQYF
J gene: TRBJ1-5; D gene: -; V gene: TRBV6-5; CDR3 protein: CASSYSLGDQPQHF
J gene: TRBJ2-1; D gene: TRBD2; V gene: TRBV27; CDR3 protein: CASRLAGVYSYNEQFF
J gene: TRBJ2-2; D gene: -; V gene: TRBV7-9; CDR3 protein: CASSLGPVNTGELFF
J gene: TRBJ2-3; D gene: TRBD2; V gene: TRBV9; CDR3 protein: CASSVALAGGGSTDTQYF
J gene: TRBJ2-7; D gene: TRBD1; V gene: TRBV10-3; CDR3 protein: CAISGPGTGGGDPYEQYF
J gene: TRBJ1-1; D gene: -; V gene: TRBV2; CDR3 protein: CASSKWLGGLGEAFF
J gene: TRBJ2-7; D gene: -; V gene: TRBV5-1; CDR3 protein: CASSSGLMDYEQYF
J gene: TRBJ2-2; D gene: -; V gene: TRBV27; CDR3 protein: CASRITGGTGELFF
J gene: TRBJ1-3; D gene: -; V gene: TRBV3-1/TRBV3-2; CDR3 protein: CASSQQSSGNTIYF
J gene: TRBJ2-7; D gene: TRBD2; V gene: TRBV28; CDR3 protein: CASSSGSGTYEQYF
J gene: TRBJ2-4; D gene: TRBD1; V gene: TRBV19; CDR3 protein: CASRPKGQGGYIQYF
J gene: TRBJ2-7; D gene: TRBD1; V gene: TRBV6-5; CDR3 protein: CASKNEGQGFREQYF
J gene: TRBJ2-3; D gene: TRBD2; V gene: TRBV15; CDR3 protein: CATSSPLAGALHTQYF
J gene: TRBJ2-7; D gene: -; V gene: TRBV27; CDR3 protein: CASSSRGRSYEQYF
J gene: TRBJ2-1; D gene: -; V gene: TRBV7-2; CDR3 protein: CASSLLASGKGGEQFF
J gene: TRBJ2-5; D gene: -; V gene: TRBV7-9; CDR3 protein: CASSPGEETQYF
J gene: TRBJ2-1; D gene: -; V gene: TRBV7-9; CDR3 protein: CASSPIGGPSYNEQFF
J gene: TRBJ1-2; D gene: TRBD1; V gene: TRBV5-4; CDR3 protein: CASSTPTGADGYTF
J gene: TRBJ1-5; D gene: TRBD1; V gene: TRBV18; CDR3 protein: CASSPTGGSQPQHF
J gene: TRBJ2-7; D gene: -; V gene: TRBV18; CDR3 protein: CASSPPTLNVYEQYF
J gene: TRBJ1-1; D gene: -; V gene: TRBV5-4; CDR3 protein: CASSFPDSEAFF
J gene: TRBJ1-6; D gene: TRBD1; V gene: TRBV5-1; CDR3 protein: CASGDRGSSPLHF
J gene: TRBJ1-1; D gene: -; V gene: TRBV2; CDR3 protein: CASSGWTANTEAFF
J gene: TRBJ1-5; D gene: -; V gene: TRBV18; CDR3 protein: CASSATGPNQPQHF
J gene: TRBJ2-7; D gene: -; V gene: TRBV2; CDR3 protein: CASRDRPYEQYF
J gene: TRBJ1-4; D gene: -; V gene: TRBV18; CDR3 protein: CASSPTAGAAGEKLFF